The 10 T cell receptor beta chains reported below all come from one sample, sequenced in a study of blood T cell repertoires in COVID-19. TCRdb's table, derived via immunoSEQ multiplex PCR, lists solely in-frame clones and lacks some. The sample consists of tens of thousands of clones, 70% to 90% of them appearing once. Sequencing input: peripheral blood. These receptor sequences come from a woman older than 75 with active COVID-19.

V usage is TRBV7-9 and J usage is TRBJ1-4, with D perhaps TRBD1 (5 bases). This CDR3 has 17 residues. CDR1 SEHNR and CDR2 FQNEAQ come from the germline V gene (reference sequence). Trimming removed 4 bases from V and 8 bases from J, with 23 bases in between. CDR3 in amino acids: CASSWRADIGFGEKLFF. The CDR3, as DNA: TGTGCCAGCAGCTGGAGGGCGGACATTGGGTTTGGGGAAAAACTGTTTTTT. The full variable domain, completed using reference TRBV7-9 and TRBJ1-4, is DTGVSQNPRHKITKRGQNVTFRCDPISEHNRLYWYRQTLGQGPEFLTYFQNEAQLEKSRLLSDRFSAERPKGSFSTLEIQRTEQGDSAMYLCASSWRADIGFGEKLFFGSGTQLSVL.

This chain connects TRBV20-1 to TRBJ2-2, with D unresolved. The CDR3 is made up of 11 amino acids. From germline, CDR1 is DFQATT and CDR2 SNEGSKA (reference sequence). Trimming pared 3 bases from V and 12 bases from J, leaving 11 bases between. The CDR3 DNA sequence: TGCAGTGCTAGGAGTGATGCGAAGCTGTTTTTT. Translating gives CSARSDAKLFF.

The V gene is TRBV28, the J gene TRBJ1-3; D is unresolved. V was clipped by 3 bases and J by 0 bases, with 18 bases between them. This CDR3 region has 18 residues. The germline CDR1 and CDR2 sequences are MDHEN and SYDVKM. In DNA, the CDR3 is TGTGCCAGCAGTTTCTGGGCCGGGAGTTTCCGCTCTGGAAACACCATATATTTT. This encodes CASSFWAGSFRSGNTIYF.

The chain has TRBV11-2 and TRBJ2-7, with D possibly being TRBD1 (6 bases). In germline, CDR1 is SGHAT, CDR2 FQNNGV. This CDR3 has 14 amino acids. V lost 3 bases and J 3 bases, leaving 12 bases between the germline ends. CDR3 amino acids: CASSFNRDIYEQYF. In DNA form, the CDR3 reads TGTGCCAGCAGCTTTAACAGGGATATCTACGAGCAGTACTTC.

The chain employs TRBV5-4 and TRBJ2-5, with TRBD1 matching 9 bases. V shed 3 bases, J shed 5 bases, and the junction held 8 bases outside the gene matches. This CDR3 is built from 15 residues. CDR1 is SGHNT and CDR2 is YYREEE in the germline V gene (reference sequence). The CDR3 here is CASSSKDRGGETQYF. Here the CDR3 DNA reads TGTGCCAGCAGCTCGAAGGACAGGGGAGGGGAGACCCAGTACTTC.

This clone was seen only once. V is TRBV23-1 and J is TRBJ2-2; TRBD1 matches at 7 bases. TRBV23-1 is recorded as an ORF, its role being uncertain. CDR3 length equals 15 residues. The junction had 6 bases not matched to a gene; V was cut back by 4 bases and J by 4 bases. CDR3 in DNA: TGCGCCAGCAGTCCGGGACAGACCTGCACCGGGGAGCTGTTTTTT. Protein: CASSPGQTCTGELFF.

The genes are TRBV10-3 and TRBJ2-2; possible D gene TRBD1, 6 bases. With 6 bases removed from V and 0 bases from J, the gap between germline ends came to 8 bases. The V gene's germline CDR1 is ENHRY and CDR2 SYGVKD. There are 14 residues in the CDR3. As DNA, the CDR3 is TGTGCCATCAGGGGGGCCGCGAACACCGGGGAGCTGTTTTTT. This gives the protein CAIRGAANTGELFF.

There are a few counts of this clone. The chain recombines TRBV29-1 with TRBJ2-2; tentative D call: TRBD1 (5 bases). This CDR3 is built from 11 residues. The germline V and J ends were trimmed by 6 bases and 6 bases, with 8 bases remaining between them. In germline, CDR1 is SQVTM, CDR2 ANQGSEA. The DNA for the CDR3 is TGCAGCGTCAGGGATTCCGGGGAGCTGTTTTTT. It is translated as CSVRDSGELFF.

The CDR3 coding sequence is TGTGCCAGCTATCCGGGACTAGCGACAGATACGCAGTATTTT. This sequence encodes CASYPGLATDTQYF. This sequence joins TRBV7-8 and TRBJ2-3; 10 bases map to TRBD2. Germline values: CDR1 SGHVS, CDR2 FQNEAQ. V lost 8 bases and J lost 3; bases outside the gene matches: 5. CDR3 size: 14 residues. Complete variable domain (other parts from reference TRBV7-8 and TRBJ2-3): GAGVSQSPRYKVAKRGQDVALRCDPISGHVSLFWYQQALGQGPEFLTYFQNEAQLDKSGLPSDRFFAERPEGSVSTLKIQRTQQEDSAVYLCASYPGLATDTQYFGPGTRLTVL.

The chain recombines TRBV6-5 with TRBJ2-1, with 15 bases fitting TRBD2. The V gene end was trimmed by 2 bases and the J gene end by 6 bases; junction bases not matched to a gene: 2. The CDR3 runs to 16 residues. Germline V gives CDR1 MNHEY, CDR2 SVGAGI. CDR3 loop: CASSYTGLAGGNEQFF. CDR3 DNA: TGTGCCAGCAGTTACACGGGACTAGCGGGAGGCAATGAGCAGTTCTTC.